These 3 T cell receptor beta chains originate from one sample sequenced in a study of T cells expressing NK-cell markers. TCRdb re-called the 5' RACE reads and catalogs CDR3 proteins one per entry, DNA excluded. The sample yields about half a million distinct CDR3 sequences, of which the top ten take up more than 1.4%. The sequencing sample was made of blood T cells: a sorted CD56 or NKG2C T cell subset, CD4+ or CD8+ T cells, or bulk PBMC T cells (not recorded which). These TCRs come from a woman between 45 and 60 years old in good health.

This chain links TRBV29-1 with TRBJ1-2; TCRdb picks TRBD1, but there is no DNA to check that call. CDR3 size: 13 residues. Germline lookup yields CDR1 SQVTM and CDR2 ANQGSEA. CDR3 in amino acids: CSVERQGFDGYTF.

The J gene is TRBJ1-1, the V gene TRBV21-1. TRBV21-1 is shown as a pseudogene. The CDR3 consists of 18 residues. The CDR3 here is CASSKVEGADPMNTEAFF.

The chain combines TRBV18 with TRBJ1-4; TCRdb picks TRBD1, but there is no DNA to check that call. The CDR3 is 16 residues long. Germline V gene sequence: CDR1 KGHSH, CDR2 LQKENI. The CDR3: CASSPRAGTGDEKLFF.